This T cell receptor (beta chain) was obtained from a study of monozygotic twins with inflammatory bowel disease. General study results and limits: Repertoire likeness was no different across concordant and discordant twins, perhaps owing to restricted power.

Worth noting for this clonotype: Its antigen is unknown.

Each CDR3 protein gets one entry in TCRdb, which reprocessed the 5' RACE reads and gives no DNA. With 330,000 or so distinct CDR3 sequences in the sample, the ten largest clones hold 2% to 2.5%. From germline, CDR1 is SGHKS and CDR2 YYEKEE (reference sequence). CDR3 length equals 13 residues. Source material: blood. The chain has TRBV5-5 and TRBJ1-1. The sequence was obtained from a human donor with ulcerative colitis or Crohn's disease, or a healthy co-twin of an affected twin (not recorded which). This CDR3 is CASSLVGKTEAFF. The full variable domain, rest sourced from reference TRBV5-5 and TRBJ1-1, is DAGVTQSPTHLIKTRGQQVTLRCSPISGHKSVSWYQQVLGQGPQFIFQYYEKEERGRGNFPDRFSARQFPNYSSELNVNALLLGDSALYLCASSLVGKTEAFFGQGTRLTVV.